These 5 T cell receptor beta chains were sequenced from one sample in a study of identical twins. TCRdb re-derived calls from the 5' RACE reads in MiXCR, one entry per CDR3 protein. The sample has a few hundred thousand distinct CDR3 sequences, approximately 8% seen once. These data also formed part of another study, on yellow fever vaccine responses in identical twins.

Material: memory (CD45RO+) T cells sorted from blood. These receptors originate from a woman between 18 and 29 years old in good health.

The chain employs TRBV5-1 and TRBJ2-3; possible D gene TRBD1, 5 bases. V was trimmed by 0 bases and J by 2 bases, leaving 10 bases between them. Germline V gene lookup returns CDR1 SGHRS and CDR2 YFSETQ. This CDR3 is built from 15 residues. The CDR3 DNA follows: TGCGCCAGCAGCTTGGACCAGGGTGTCACAGATACGCAGTATTTT. Residues: CASSLDQGVTDTQYF.

This chain uses TRBV4-2 with TRBJ2-5; 7 bases fit TRBD2. Germline trimming cut 0 bases from V and 2 bases from J; bases unmatched to any gene: 3. Germline-derived CDR1 and CDR2 are LGHNA and YNFKEQ. The CDR3 covers 15 residues. The CDR3 sequence is CASSQDLRGQETQYF. Written as DNA, the CDR3 is TGTGCCAGCAGCCAAGATCTGCGGGGGCAAGAGACCCAGTACTTC.

The rearrangement joins TRBV12-3 or TRBV12-4 to TRBJ1-1; TRBD1 agrees at 8 bases. V lost 5 bases and J lost 1; bases outside the gene matches: 6. The length of the CDR3 is 15 residues. This chain's CDR3 is CASSAGQGRNTEAFF. The CDR3 coding sequence is TGTGCCAGCAGTGCTGGACAGGGAAGGAACACTGAAGCTTTCTTT.

This clonotype has at least ten counts. The chain links TRBV12-3 or TRBV12-4 to TRBJ2-2, with 9 bases matching TRBD1. Germline trimming cut 5 bases from V and 5 bases from J; bases unmatched to any gene: 9. The CDR3 contains 16 residues. The CDR3 DNA reads as TGTGCCAGCAGTACCCATCGACAGGGGGAAACCGGGGAGCTGTTTTTT. Protein sequence: CASSTHRQGETGELFF.

Many counts were recorded for this clonotype. The chain has TRBV11-2 and TRBJ1-3; TRBD1 matches 8 bases. The CDR3 has 16 amino acids. From germline, CDR1 is SGHAT and CDR2 FQNNGV. V dropped 2 bases and J dropped 3; count of bases not matched to a gene: 6. The CDR3 DNA sequence: TGTGCCAGCAGCTTACATCGGACAGGGAATGGAAACACCATATATTTT. Its translation is CASSLHRTGNGNTIYF. Using reference TRBV11-2 and TRBJ1-3 for the parts outside the CDR3, the full variable domain is EAGVAQSPRYKIIEKRQSVAFWCNPISGHATLYWYQQILGQGPKLLIQFQNNGVVDDSQLPKDRFSAERLKGVDSTLKIQPAKLEDSAVYLCASSLHRTGNGNTIYFGEGSWLTVV.